A selection of T cell receptor beta chains follows, all from one sample in a study of cytomegalovirus exposure and HLA in healthy donors. Repertoires were generated with immunoSEQ multiplex PCR, while TCRdb's copy carries only in-frame clones and drops some. The sample consists of approximately 160,000 clones, over 70% of them appearing once. Sequences were obtained from PBMCs. These receptors were collected from a woman in her fifties or sixties in good health and CMV-seropositive. Each CDR3 is given with its conserved first and last residue. A D gene is named only where the DNA matches it firmly. Some rows mark clone size as missing; the rest say once, few, many or name a class of expanded clone.

>TRBV27|NA|15|TRBJ2-5|NA
CASSPPDRLEETQYF
TGTGCCAGCAGTCCCCCAGACAGGTTAGAAGAGACCCAGTACTTC
>TRBV19|NA|11|TRBJ2-3|NA
CASSHSRTQYF
TGTGCCAGTAGCCACAGCCGTACGCAGTATTTT
>TRBV6-6|NA|14|TRBJ2-7|NA
CASTRGNAPYEQYF
TGTGCCAGCACCCGGGGTAACGCACCCTACGAGCAGTACTTC
>TRBV6-7|once|22|TRBJ2-6|TRBD2
CASSFLVPGLAGGPCGANGLTF
TGTGCCAGCAGTTTCCTTGTCCCAGGCCTAGCGGGGGGGCCATGTGGGGCCAACGGCCTGACTTTC
>TRBV7-8|once|11|TRBJ2-1|NA
CASSPNLEQFF
TGTGCCAGCAGCCCTAATCTCGAGCAGTTCTTC
>TRBV30|NA|16|TRBJ1-2|NA
CAWSKGYPRADYGYTF
TGTGCCTGGAGTAAGGGTTATCCCAGGGCTGACTATGGCTACACCTTC
>TRBV5-1|NA|17|TRBJ1-6|NA
CASSLDLRSSYNSPLHF
TGCGCCAGCAGCTTGGATCTCCGGAGCTCCTATAATTCACCCCTCCACTTT
>TRBV7-2|NA|15|TRBJ2-5|TRBD2
CASSFPLAGQETQYF
TGTGCCAGCAGCTTCCCCCTAGCGGGCCAAGAGACCCAGTACTTC
>TRBV4-1|NA|18|TRBJ2-1|TRBD2
CASSQGLAGGRSYNEQFF
TGCGCCAGCAGCCAAGGACTAGCGGGAGGGCGCTCCTACAATGAGCAGTTCTTC
>TRBV6-1|NA|14|TRBJ2-5|NA
CASSEIPSYTAQYF
TGTGCCAGCAGTGAGATCCCCTCATATACGGCCCAGTACTTC
>TRBV15|NA|15|TRBJ2-5|TRBD2
CATSSGLAGGGTQYF
TGTGCCACCAGCTCTGGACTAGCGGGGGGAGGGACCCAGTACTTC
>TRBV9|NA|12|TRBJ1-2|NA
CASSVGGRGYTF
TGTGCCAGCAGCGTGGGAGGGCGAGGCTACACCTTC
>TRBV29-1|once|13|TRBJ2-3|NA
CSVEELSTDTQYF
TGCAGCGTTGAAGAATTAAGCACAGATACGCAGTATTTT
>TRBV6-5|NA|15|TRBJ1-6|TRBD1
CASSRLTGVNSPLHF
TGTGCCAGCAGCCGTTTGACAGGGGTGAATTCACCCCTCCACTTT
>TRBV19|once|17|TRBJ2-3|TRBD1
CASSTQYRGLSTDTQYF
TGTGCCAGTAGTACCCAGTACAGGGGGCTTTCCACAGATACGCAGTATTTT
>TRBV11-3|NA|13|TRBJ1-1|NA
CASSVWGVTEAFF
TGTGCCAGCAGTGTATGGGGGGTGACTGAAGCTTTCTTT
>TRBV6-4|NA|16|TRBJ1-5|NA
CASSALDRYSNQPQHF
TGTGCCAGCAGCGCCCTGGACAGATATAGCAATCAGCCCCAGCATTTT
>TRBV25-1|NA|15|TRBJ1-1|NA
CASSESRVGNTEAFF
TGTGCCAGCAGTGAATCCCGGGTAGGGAACACTGAAGCTTTCTTT
>TRBV7-2|once|15|TRBJ2-7|TRBD2
CASSLRGGSSYEQYF
TGTGCCAGCAGCTTACGGGGGGGCTCTTCCTACGAGCAGTACTTC
>TRBV4-3|NA|17|TRBJ2-2|TRBD2
CASSQVTGLAGTGELFF
TGCGCCAGCAGCCAAGTAACGGGACTAGCGGGAACCGGGGAGCTGTTTTTT
>TRBV30|NA|13|TRBJ1-2|TRBD1
CAWSVNRGYGYTF
TGTGCCTGGAGTGTAAACAGGGGCTATGGCTACACCTTC
>TRBV7-3|NA|15|TRBJ2-2|NA
CATSHGGGSTGELFF
TGTGCCACCTCACACGGGGGCGGGAGCACCGGGGAGCTGTTTTTT
>TRBV5-1|few|11|TRBJ2-7|NA
CASRGDYEQYF
TGCGCCAGCAGGGGAGACTACGAGCAGTACTTC
>TRBV6-5|once|16|TRBJ2-7|TRBD2
CASSYALAGSSYEQYF
TGTGCCAGCAGTTACGCACTAGCGGGGAGCTCCTACGAGCAGTACTTC
>TRBV5-4|NA|14|TRBJ1-1|TRBD1
CASSLGQRNTEAFF
TGTGCCAGCAGCCTGGGACAGCGGAACACTGAAGCTTTCTTT
>TRBV18|few|14|TRBJ1-5|TRBD1
CASSPMDRDQPQHF
TGTGCCAGCTCACCCATGGACAGGGATCAGCCCCAGCATTTT
>TRBV13|NA|14|TRBJ2-2|NA
CASSLGTGTGELFF
TGTGCCAGCAGCTTAGGCACGGGCACCGGGGAGCTGTTTTTT
>TRBV5-4|NA|14|TRBJ1-2|NA
CASSVGQGSYGYTF
TGTGCCAGCAGCGTGGGGCAGGGATCCTATGGCTACACCTTC
>TRBV9|NA|15|TRBJ2-7|TRBD1
CASSESTGSSYEQYF
TGTGCCAGCAGCGAATCGACAGGGAGCTCCTACGAGCAGTACTTC
>TRBV12-5|NA|19|TRBJ1-3|NA
CASGSRGGGGAFSGNTIYF
TGTGCTAGTGGTTCGCGCGGCGGGGGGGGCGCTTTCTCTGGAAACACCATATATTTT
>TRBV5-6|NA|12|TRBJ1-5|NA
CASSFWEGIQHF
TGTGCCAGCAGCTTTTGGGAGGGGATCCAGCATTTT
>TRBV6-1|NA|13|TRBJ1-1|NA
CASKQGAYTEAFF
TGTGCCAGCAAGCAAGGGGCGTACACTGAAGCTTTCTTT
>TRBV7-9|NA|15|TRBJ2-1|NA
CASSPPGGMYNEQFF
TGTGCCAGCAGCCCGCCCGGAGGGATGTACAATGAGCAGTTCTTC
>TRBV7-9|NA|15|TRBJ2-3|NA
CASSFRGGGTDTQYF
TGTGCCAGCAGCTTCCGCGGAGGGGGCACAGATACGCAGTATTTT
>TRBV15|NA|15|TRBJ2-5|NA
CATSRVDRYQETQYF
TGTGCCACCAGCAGAGTAGACAGGTACCAAGAGACCCAGTACTTC
>TRBV27|NA|18|TRBJ2-3|TRBD1
CASSRIAGTGWSTDTQYF
TGTGCCAGCAGTCGGATTGCCGGGACAGGGTGGAGCACAGATACGCAGTATTTT
>TRBV19|NA|13|TRBJ1-1|NA
CACRGPQGTEAFF
TGTGCCTGCAGGGGACCTCAGGGCACTGAAGCTTTCTTT
>TRBV30|NA|15|TRBJ2-7|TRBD2
CAWSTATSGTYEQYF
TGTGCCTGGAGTACCGCGACTAGCGGAACCTACGAGCAGTACTTC
>TRBV6-5|NA|14|TRBJ2-3|TRBD2
CASSLAGRTDTQYF
TGTGCCAGCAGTCTAGCGGGGCGCACAGATACGCAGTATTTT
>TRBV7-9|NA|14|TRBJ1-1|NA
CASSLQGGVTEAFF
TGTGCCAGCAGCTTACAGGGAGGGGTAACTGAAGCTTTCTTT
>TRBV2|NA|15|TRBJ1-4|TRBD1
CASILRTGGDEKLFF
TGTGCCAGCATTCTAAGGACAGGGGGAGACGAAAAACTGTTTTTT